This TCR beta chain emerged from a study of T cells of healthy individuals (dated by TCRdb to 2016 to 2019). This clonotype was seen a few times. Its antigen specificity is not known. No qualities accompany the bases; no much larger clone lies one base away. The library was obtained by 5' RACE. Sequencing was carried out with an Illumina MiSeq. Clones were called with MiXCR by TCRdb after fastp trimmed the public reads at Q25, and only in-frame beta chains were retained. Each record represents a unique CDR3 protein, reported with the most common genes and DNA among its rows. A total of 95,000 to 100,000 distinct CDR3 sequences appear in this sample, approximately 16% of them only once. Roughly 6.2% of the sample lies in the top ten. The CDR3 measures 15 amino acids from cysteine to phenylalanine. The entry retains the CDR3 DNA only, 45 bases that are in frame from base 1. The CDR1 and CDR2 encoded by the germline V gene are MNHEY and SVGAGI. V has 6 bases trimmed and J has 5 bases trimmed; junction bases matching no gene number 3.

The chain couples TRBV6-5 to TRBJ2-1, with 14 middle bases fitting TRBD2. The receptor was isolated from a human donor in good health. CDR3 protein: CASSGLAGGDNEQFF. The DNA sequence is TGTGCCAGCAGCGGACTAGCGGGGGGTGACAATGAGCAGTTCTTC.